A selection of T cell receptor beta chains follows, all from one sample in a study of post-analysis software for immune sequencing data. TCRdb independently ran MiXCR on the PCR reads; one entry per CDR3 protein. The sample holds under 900,000 distinct CDR3 sequences; approximately 53% are singletons and the top ten take 4.6%. The sample was blood. These receptors were obtained from a girl aged 5-17 years with multiple sclerosis. Both conserved end residues are trimmed from each CDR3. Fields, in order: V gene, CDR3 protein.

V gene: TRBV14; CDR3 protein: ASSQARGETQY
V gene: TRBV29-1; CDR3 protein: SAGGSDQPQH
V gene: TRBV4-2; CDR3 protein: ASSQDDPLTWSSGANVLT
V gene: TRBV7-9; CDR3 protein: ASSLGDRDGYT
V gene: TRBV3-1; CDR3 protein: ASSQMGTASHEQY
V gene: TRBV6-5; CDR3 protein: ASSPGLAAQETQY
V gene: TRBV20-1; CDR3 protein: SARMGRAGGLNSNQPQH
V gene: TRBV20-1; CDR3 protein: SARDSQGYEQY
V gene: TRBV7-9; CDR3 protein: ASSSGQGLNEQY
V gene: TRBV5-1; CDR3 protein: ASSLSLAGYSYNEQF
V gene: TRBV5-1; CDR3 protein: ASSLASFWPMNTEAF
V gene: TRBV12-5; CDR3 protein: ASGLYSGGYNEQF
V gene: TRBV11-2; CDR3 protein: ASSAGTGGLWAKNIQY
V gene: TRBV5-1; CDR3 protein: ASSFQGLANYEQY
V gene: TRBV20-1; CDR3 protein: SALRGSGNEQF
V gene: TRBV20-1; CDR3 protein: SASRVLAGRRGGTDTQY
V gene: TRBV5-1; CDR3 protein: ASSLEASSHNEQY
V gene: TRBV6-1; CDR3 protein: ASNLGGTGRTYEQY
V gene: TRBV2; CDR3 protein: ASREQAGDYGYT
V gene: TRBV15; CDR3 protein: ATSTLGGGDNTDTQY
V gene: TRBV7-3; CDR3 protein: ASSLTSGPNLYGYT
V gene: TRBV15; CDR3 protein: ATSRDRGQKGYT
V gene: TRBV6-1; CDR3 protein: ATRRSGGHVGETQY
V gene: TRBV29-1; CDR3 protein: SVNRLVDTGELF
V gene: TRBV5-1; CDR3 protein: ASSTGTPYEQY
V gene: TRBV2; CDR3 protein: ASSAQVLPYGYT
V gene: TRBV5-1; CDR3 protein: ASSLADGGSYNEQF
V gene: TRBV5-1; CDR3 protein: ASSSGQGFKEEAF
V gene: TRBV7-9; CDR3 protein: ASSLSSGKGLSGQY
V gene: TRBV11-2; CDR3 protein: ASSFVATEGSYEQY
V gene: TRBV12-3/TRBV12-4; CDR3 protein: ASSKGLDFGGEPF
V gene: TRBV12-3/TRBV12-4; CDR3 protein: ASTDSGGARHEQY
V gene: TRBV5-1; CDR3 protein: ASSLVQGAGEQF
V gene: TRBV19; CDR3 protein: ASRGVGPLYEQY
V gene: TRBV5-1; CDR3 protein: ASSGPPSDEKLF
V gene: TRBV7-9; CDR3 protein: ASSSLLSFEQF
V gene: TRBV20-1; CDR3 protein: SVNRGGTSGSTYEQY
V gene: TRBV24-1; CDR3 protein: ATSRTASTDTQY
V gene: TRBV30; CDR3 protein: AWSVGRDEQY
V gene: TRBV9; CDR3 protein: ASSIGLRGATDTQY
V gene: TRBV5-1; CDR3 protein: ASSLERGQVNEKLF
V gene: TRBV9; CDR3 protein: ASSVQEGREPDTRY
V gene: TRBV3-1; CDR3 protein: ASSQDSTGFGTDTQY
V gene: TRBV20-1; CDR3 protein: SARENSYYEQY
V gene: TRBV10-3; CDR3 protein: AISQTGTKETQF
V gene: TRBV5-1; CDR3 protein: ASSFGETLAKNIQY
V gene: TRBV12-3/TRBV12-4; CDR3 protein: ASSLGRGLNEQF
V gene: TRBV12-3/TRBV12-4; CDR3 protein: ASSPQDRLLSQPQH
V gene: TRBV6-2/TRBV6-3; CDR3 protein: ASSYSTSYEQY
V gene: TRBV7-2; CDR3 protein: ASSPPGTVYEQY
V gene: TRBV29-1; CDR3 protein: SVESSGGSEQY
V gene: TRBV11-2; CDR3 protein: ASKLYWTGVAYEQY
V gene: TRBV20-1; CDR3 protein: SARVLRTPWDEQY